The clone carrying this T cell receptor (beta chain) was picked up a small number of times. Antigen specificity is unknown. Trimming removed 2 bases from V and 7 bases from J, with 13 bases in between. The germline gives CDR1 MNHEY, CDR2 SMNVEV (reference sequence). This CDR3 spans 14 amino acids. The sample is drawn from a study of spatial heterogeneity in lung cancer. Overall study context: The average count in raw reads for each unique TCR and UMI combination exceeded nine appearances. Study-level findings and limits: Higher tumor mutation counts went along with higher counts of expanded intratumoral alpha and beta TCRs.

TCR cDNA molecules each carried a unique molecular identifier. MiXCR, applied by TCRdb to the 5' RACE reads, yields one record per CDR3 protein. The sample consists of 4,500 to 5,000 distinct CDR3 sequences, 25% to 30% of them appearing once. Stated time point: sample taken at primary tumor resection. Samples were donated by 72 untreated early-stage non-small cell lung cancer patients. The authors sequenced whole RNA from tumor, nontumor lung or frozen PBMC without sorting. This specimen was lung tumor tissue, taken at surgery. V and J are TRBV27 and TRBJ2-3, with D tentatively TRBD2 (6 bases). This TCR came from a female donor with early-stage non-small cell lung cancer. CDR3 DNA: TGTGCCAGCAGTTTAGAGGAGGGAAAGCATACGCAGTATTTT. Protein: CASSLEEGKHTQYF.